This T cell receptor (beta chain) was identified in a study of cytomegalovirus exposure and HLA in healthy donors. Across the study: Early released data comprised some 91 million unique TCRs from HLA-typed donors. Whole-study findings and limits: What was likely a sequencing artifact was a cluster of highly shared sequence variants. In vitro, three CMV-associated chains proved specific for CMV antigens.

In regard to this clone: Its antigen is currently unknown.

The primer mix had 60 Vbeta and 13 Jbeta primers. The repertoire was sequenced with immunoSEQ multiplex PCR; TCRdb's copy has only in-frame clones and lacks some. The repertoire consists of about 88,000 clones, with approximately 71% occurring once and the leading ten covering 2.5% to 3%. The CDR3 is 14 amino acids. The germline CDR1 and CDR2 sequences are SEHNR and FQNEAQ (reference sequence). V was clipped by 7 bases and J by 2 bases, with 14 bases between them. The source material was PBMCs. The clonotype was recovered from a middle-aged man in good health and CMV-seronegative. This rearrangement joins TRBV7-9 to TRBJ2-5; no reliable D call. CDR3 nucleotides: TGTGCCAGCACCCCTCCCTCGGAGCAAGAGACCCAGTACTTC. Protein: CASTPPSEQETQYF.